This T cell receptor (beta chain) was sequenced for a study of T-cell memory formation after mild COVID-19. The V gene end was trimmed by 5 bases and the J gene end by 7 bases; junction bases not matched to a gene: 6. Germline V gene data show CDR1 as SGHAT and CDR2 as FQNNGV. The CDR3 loop spans 13 amino acids. TCRdb redid the calling of the 5' RACE reads with MiXCR, one entry per CDR3 protein. The sample includes about 130,000 distinct CDR3 sequences, approximately 16% of them seen just once. The chain is built from TRBV11-2 and TRBJ2-5; 8 bases agree with TRBD2. The receptor comes from an adult woman who had mild COVID-19 (a few samples of this study predate the infection). Cell type and time point are not known. The sequenced material came from PBMCs or a T cell subset sorted from them (not recorded which). CDR3 amino acids: CASSGGTSVTQYF. The DNA of the CDR3 is TGTGCCAGCAGCGGCGGGACTAGTGTGACCCAGTACTTC.